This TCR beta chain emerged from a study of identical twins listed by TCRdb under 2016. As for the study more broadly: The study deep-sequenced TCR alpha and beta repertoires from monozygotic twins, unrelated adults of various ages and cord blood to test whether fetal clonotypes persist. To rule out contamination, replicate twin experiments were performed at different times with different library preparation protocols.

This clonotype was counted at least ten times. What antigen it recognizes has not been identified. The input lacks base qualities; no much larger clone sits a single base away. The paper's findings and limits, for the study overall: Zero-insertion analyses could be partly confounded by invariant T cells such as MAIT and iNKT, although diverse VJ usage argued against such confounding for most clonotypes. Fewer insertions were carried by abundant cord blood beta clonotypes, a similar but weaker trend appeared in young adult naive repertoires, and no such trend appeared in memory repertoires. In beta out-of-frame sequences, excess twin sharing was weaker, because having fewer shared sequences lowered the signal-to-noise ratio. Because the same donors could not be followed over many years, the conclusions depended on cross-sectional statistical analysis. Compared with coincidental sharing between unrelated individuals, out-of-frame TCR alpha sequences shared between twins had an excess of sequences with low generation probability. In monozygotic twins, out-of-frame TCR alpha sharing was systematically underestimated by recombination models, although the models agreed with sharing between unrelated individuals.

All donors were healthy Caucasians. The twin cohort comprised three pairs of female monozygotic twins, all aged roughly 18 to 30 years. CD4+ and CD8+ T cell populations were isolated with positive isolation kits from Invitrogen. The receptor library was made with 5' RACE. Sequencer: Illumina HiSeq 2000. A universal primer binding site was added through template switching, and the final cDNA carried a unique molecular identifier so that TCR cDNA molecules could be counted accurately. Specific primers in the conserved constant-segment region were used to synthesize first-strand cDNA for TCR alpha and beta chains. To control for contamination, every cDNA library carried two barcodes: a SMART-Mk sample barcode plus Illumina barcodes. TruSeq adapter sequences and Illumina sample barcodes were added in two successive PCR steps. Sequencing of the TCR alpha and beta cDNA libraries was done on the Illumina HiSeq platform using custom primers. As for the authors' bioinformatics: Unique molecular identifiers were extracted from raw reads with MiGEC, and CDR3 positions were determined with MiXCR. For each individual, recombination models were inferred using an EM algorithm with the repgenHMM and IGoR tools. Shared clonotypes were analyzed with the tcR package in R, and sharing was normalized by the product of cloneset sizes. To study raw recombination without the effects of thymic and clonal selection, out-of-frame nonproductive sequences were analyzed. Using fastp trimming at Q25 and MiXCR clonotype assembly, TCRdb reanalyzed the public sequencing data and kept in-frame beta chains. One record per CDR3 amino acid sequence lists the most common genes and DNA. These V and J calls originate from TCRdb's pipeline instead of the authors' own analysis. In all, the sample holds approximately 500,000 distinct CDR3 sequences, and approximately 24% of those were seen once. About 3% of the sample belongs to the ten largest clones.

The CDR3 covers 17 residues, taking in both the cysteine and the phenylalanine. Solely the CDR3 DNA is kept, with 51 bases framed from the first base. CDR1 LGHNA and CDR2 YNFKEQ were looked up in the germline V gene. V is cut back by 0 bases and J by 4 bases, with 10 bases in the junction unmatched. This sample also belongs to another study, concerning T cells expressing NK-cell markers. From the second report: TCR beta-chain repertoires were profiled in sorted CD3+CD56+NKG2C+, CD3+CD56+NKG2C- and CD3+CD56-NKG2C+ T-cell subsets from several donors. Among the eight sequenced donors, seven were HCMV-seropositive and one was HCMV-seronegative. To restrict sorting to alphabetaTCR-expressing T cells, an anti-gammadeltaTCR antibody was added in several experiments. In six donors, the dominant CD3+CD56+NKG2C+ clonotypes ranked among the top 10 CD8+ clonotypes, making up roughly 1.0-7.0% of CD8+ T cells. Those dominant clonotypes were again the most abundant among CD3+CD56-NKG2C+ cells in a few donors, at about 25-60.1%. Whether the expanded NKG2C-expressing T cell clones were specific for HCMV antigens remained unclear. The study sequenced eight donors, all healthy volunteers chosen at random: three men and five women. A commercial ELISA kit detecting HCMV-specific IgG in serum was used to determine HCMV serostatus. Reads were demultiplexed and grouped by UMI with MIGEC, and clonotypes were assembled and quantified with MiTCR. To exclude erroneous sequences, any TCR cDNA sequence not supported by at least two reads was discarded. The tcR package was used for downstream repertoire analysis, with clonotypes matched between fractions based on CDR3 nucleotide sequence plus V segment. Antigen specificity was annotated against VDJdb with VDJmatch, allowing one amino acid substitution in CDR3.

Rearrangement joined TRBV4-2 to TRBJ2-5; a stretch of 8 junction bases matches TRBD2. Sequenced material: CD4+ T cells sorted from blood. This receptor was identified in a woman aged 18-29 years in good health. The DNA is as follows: TGTGCCAGCAGCCAAGATAGGGCTAGCGGGCTGAGAGAGACCCAGTACTTC. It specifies CASSQDRASGLRETQYF.